The rows below give T cell receptor beta chains drawn from one sample of a study of CD8 T cells in Susac syndrome. A single record per CDR3 protein comes from TCRdb applying MiXCR to the immunoSEQ multiplex PCR reads. The table has roughly 120,000 distinct CDR3 sequences, approximately 94% seen once. What was sequenced was CD4+ T cells from PBMCs. The receptors shown here come from a human donor with multiple sclerosis. The CDR3 runs from the conserved cysteine through the conserved F or W. A D gene is named only where the DNA matches it firmly. Clone size is given for some rows only: seen once, a few or many times, or a class if the clone is expanded.

D	V	J	size	CDR3	DNA
-	TRBV12-3/TRBV12-4	TRBJ2-1	-	CASRSGRYNEQFF	TGTGCCAGCAGGAGCGGGCGCTACAATGAGCAGTTCTTC
-	TRBV2	TRBJ2-7	-	CASKLVGPDQYF	TGTGCCAGCAAGCTGGTCGGGCCGGACCAGTACTTC
-	TRBV10-3	TRBJ2-4	-	CAISEIRQLAKNIQYF	TGTGCCATCAGTGAGATAAGGCAGCTAGCCAAAAACATTCAGTACTTC
TRBD1	TRBV7-9	TRBJ1-2	-	CASSRGGLNYGYTF	TGTGCCAGCAGCCGAGGGGGCCTCAACTATGGCTACACCTTC
TRBD2	TRBV5-1	TRBJ2-2	-	CASSLEPLAGGPGTGELFF	TGCGCCAGCAGCTTGGAACCGCTAGCGGGAGGGCCCGGCACCGGGGAGCTGTTTTTT
TRBD2	TRBV20-1	TRBJ2-5	-	CSARWGTSVRETQYF	TGCAGTGCTAGATGGGGGACTAGCGTCCGAGAGACCCAGTACTTC
-	TRBV6-5	TRBJ2-7	-	CASRGYEQYF	TGTGCCAGCAGGGGATACGAGCAGTACTTC
-	TRBV6-2/TRBV6-3	TRBJ1-1	-	CASSSYTGSTEAFF	TGTGCCAGCAGTTCCTATACAGGGAGCACTGAAGCTTTCTTT
-	TRBV6-5	TRBJ1-1	-	CASSYSAASNTEAFF	TGTGCCAGCAGTTACTCCGCTGCCTCGAACACTGAAGCTTTCTTT
-	TRBV7-2	TRBJ1-1	-	CASSLDYRVTEAFF	TGTGCCAGCAGCTTAGATTACAGGGTCACTGAAGCTTTCTTT
-	TRBV12-3/TRBV12-4	TRBJ1-2	-	CASTPRTFSYGYTF	TGTGCCAGCACGCCTAGGACTTTCTCCTATGGCTACACCTTC
-	TRBV19	TRBJ1-5	-	CASRGHFDQPQHF	TGTGCCAGTAGGGGACATTTCGATCAGCCCCAGCATTTT
-	TRBV11-1	TRBJ1-3	-	CASSFFRAGNTIYF	TGTGCCAGCAGCTTTTTCAGAGCGGGAAACACCATATATTTT
-	TRBV7-8	TRBJ1-1	-	CASSWGGGPDTEAFF	TGTGCCAGCAGCTGGGGAGGCGGCCCCGACACTGAAGCTTTCTTT
-	TRBV19	TRBJ2-3	-	CASSEVSTDTQYF	TGTGCCAGTAGCGAAGTCAGCACAGATACGCAGTATTTT
TRBD1	TRBV2	TRBJ1-1	-	CASSRDRYTEAFF	TGTGCCAGCAGTCGGGACAGATACACTGAAGCTTTCTTT
TRBD1	TRBV29-1	TRBJ2-7	-	CSGGDRGNYEQYF	TGCAGCGGGGGGGACAGGGGAAACTACGAGCAGTACTTC
-	TRBV30	TRBJ2-7	few	CAWSVPRRGGYEQYF	TGTGCCTGGAGTGTACCCCGTCGGGGCGGCTACGAGCAGTACTTC
-	TRBV5-1	TRBJ1-1	-	CASSLRGRDTEAFF	TGCGCCAGCAGCTTGAGAGGCAGGGATACTGAAGCTTTCTTT
-	TRBV30	TRBJ2-4	-	CAWSRPAGAKNIQYF	TGTGCCTGGAGTCGGCCGGCTGGGGCCAAAAACATTCAGTACTTC
-	TRBV12-3/TRBV12-4	TRBJ2-3	-	CASTHSTDTQYF	TGTGCCAGCACCCATTCAACAGATACGCAGTATTTT
TRBD1	TRBV6-2/TRBV6-3	TRBJ1-2	-	CASRPTGASYGYTF	TGTGCCAGCAGACCTACAGGGGCTAGCTATGGCTACACCTTC
TRBD1	TRBV20-1	TRBJ1-2	once	CSALGQEGYTF	TGCAGTGCCCTGGGACAGGAGGGCTACACCTTC
-	TRBV5-1	TRBJ2-2	-	CASSLDNSIPGELFF	TGCGCCAGCAGCTTGGACAATAGCATCCCCGGGGAGCTGTTTTTT
-	TRBV9	TRBJ1-1	-	CASSARIGGDTEAFF	TGTGCCAGCAGCGCCCGAATAGGGGGTGACACTGAAGCTTTCTTT
-	TRBV9	TRBJ2-1	-	CASSARQAQGDEQFF	TGTGCCAGCAGCGCACGACAAGCCCAAGGGGATGAGCAGTTCTTC
-	TRBV12-3/TRBV12-4	TRBJ1-1	-	CASSLTRASEAFF	TGTGCCAGCAGTTTAACACGGGCCTCTGAAGCTTTCTTT
-	TRBV30	TRBJ2-2	-	CAWSVLGGELFF	TGTGCCTGGAGTGTACTAGGCGGGGAGCTGTTTTTT
-	TRBV5-1	TRBJ1-2	few	CASSSDGTQIYGYTF	TGCGCCAGCAGCTCGGACGGGACACAAATCTATGGCTACACCTTC